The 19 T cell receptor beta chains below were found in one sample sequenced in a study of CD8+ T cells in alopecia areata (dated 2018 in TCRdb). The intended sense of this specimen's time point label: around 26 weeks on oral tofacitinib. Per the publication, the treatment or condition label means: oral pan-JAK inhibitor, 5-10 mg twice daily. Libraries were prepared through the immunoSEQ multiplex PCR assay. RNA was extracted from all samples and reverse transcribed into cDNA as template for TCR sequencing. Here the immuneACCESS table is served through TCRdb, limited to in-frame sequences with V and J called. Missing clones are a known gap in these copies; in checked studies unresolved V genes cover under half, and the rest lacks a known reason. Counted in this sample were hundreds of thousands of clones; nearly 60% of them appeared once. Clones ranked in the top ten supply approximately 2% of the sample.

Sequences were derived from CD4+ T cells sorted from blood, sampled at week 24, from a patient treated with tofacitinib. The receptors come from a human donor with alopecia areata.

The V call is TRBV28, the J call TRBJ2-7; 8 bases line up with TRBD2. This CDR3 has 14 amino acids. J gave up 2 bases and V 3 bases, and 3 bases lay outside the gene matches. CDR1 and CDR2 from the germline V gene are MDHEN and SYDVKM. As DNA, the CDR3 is TGTGCCAGCAGTTTGCCAGCGGGAGCCTACGAGCAGTACTTC. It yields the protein CASSLPAGAYEQYF.

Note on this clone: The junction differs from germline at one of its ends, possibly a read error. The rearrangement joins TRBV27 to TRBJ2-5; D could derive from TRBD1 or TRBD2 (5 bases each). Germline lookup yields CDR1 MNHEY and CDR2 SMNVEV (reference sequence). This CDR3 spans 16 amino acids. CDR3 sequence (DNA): TGTGCCAGCAGGGGGTACCTCGGGACGGGTCAAGGGACCCAGTACTTC. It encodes CASRGYLGTGQGTQYF.

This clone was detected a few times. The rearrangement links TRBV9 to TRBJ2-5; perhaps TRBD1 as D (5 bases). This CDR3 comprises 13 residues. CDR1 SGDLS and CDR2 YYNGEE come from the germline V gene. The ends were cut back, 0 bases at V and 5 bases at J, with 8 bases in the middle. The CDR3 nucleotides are TGTGCCAGCAGCGTAGGGTGGGGCGAGACCCAGTACTTC. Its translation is CASSVGWGETQYF. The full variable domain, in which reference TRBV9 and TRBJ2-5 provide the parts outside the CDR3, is DSGVTQTPKHLITATGQRVTLRCSPRSGDLSVYWYQQSLDQGLQFLIQYYNGEERAKGNILERFSAQQFPDLHSELNLSSLELGDSALYFCASSVGWGETQYFGPGTRLLVL.

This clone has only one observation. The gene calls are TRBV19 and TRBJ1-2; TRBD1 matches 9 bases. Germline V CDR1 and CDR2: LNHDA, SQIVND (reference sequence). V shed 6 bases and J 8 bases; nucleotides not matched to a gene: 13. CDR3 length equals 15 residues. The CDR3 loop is CASSPLSGQGSGYTF. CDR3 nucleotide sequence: TGTGCCAGTAGCCCCCTGTCGGGACAGGGCAGCGGCTACACCTTC.

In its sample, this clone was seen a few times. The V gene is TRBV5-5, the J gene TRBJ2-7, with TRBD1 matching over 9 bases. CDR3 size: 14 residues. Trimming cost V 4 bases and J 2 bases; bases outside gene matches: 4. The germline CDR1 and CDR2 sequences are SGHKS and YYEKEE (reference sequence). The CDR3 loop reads CASSMGQGAYEQYF. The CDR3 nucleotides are TGTGCCAGCAGCATGGGACAGGGTGCCTACGAGCAGTACTTC.

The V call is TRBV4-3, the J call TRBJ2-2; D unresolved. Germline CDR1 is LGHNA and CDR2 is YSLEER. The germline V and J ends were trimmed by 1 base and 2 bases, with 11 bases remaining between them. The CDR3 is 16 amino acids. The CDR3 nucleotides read TGCGCCAGCAGCCAAGGAGGCATAACAAACACCGGGGAGCTGTTTTTT. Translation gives CASSQGGITNTGELFF.

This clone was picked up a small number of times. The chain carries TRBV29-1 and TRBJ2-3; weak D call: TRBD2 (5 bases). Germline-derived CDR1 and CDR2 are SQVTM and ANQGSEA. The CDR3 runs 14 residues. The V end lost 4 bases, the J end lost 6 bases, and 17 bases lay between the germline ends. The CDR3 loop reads CSVGETQTGDTQYF. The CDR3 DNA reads TGCAGCGTTGGGGAGACTCAAACGGGGGATACGCAGTATTTT.

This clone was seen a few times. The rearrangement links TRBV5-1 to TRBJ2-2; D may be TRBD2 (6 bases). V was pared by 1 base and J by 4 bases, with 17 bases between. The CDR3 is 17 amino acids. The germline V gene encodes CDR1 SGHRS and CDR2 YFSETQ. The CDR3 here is CASSLTLTGLSTGELFF. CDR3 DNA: TGCGCCAGCAGCTTGACCCTTACGGGACTCTCCACCGGGGAGCTGTTTTTT.

The CDR3 coding sequence is TGTGCCTGGAGTAAGCAGGGTTTTGCAGCTTTCTTT. Its translation is CAWSKQGFAAFF. The chain is built from TRBV30 and TRBJ1-1; D is perhaps TRBD1 (5 bases). Looked up from germline, CDR1 is GTSNPN and CDR2 is SVGIG (reference sequence). The CDR3 covers 12 residues. The ends were cut back, 2 bases at V and 10 bases at J, with 14 bases in the middle.

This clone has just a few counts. This chain's CDR3 is CASSLWPASSTGELFF. The CDR3 coding sequence is TGTGCCAGCAGTTTATGGCCCGCTAGTAGCACCGGGGAGCTGTTTTTT. The chain carries TRBV28 and TRBJ2-2, with no clear D. Per germline, CDR1 MDHEN and CDR2 SYDVKM. Trimming took 0 bases from V and 4 from J, leaving 12 bases between them. This CDR3 spans 16 amino acids.

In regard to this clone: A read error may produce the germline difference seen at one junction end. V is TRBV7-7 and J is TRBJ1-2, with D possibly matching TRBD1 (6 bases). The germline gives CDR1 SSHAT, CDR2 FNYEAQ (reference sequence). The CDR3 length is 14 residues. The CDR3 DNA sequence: TGTGCTAGCAGCTTAGGAACAGGGCGCTATGGCTACACCTTC. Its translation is CASSLGTGRYGYTF.

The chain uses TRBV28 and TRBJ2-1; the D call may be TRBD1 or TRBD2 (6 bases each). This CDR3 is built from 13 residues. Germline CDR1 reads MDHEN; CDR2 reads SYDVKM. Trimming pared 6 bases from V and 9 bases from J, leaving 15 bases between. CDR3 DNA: TGTGCCAGCAGGCTCGACAGGAGGGGTGAGCAGTTCTTC. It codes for CASRLDRRGEQFF.

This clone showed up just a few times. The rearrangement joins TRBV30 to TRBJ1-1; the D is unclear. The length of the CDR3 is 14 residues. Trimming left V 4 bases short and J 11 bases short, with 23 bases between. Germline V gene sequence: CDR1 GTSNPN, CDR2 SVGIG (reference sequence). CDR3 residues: CAWMEGMDGQTAFF. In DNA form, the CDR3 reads TGTGCCTGGATGGAGGGTATGGACGGTCAAACGGCTTTCTTT.

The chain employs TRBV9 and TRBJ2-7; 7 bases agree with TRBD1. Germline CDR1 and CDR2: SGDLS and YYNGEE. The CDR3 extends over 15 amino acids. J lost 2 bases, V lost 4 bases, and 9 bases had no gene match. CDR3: CASSRTGEDPYEQYF. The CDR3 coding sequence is TGTGCCAGCAGCCGAACAGGGGAAGACCCCTACGAGCAGTACTTC.

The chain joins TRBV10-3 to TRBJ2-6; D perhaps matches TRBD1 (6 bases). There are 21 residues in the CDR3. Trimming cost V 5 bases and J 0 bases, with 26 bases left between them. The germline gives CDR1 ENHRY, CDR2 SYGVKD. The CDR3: CAISPHREISAPYSGANVLTF. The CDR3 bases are TGTGCCATCAGTCCTCACAGGGAGATAAGTGCCCCTTACTCTGGGGCCAACGTCCTGACTTTC.

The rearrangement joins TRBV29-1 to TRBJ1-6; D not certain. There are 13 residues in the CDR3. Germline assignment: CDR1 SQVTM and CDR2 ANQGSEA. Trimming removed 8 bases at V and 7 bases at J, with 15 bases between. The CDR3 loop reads CSYQDLLNSPLHF. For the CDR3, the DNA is TGCAGCTACCAGGATCTATTGAATTCACCCCTCCACTTT.

CDR3 in amino acids: CASSRQLSRYGYTF. CDR3 sequence (DNA): TGTGCCAGCAGTCGACAGTTAAGTCGCTATGGCTACACCTTC. This chain connects TRBV6-6 to TRBJ1-2, with TRBD1 as a possible D gene (5 bases). The CDR3 spans 14 residues. Germline CDR1 is MNHNY and CDR2 is SVGAGI (reference sequence). Trimming removed 5 bases from V and 4 bases from J, with 14 bases in between.

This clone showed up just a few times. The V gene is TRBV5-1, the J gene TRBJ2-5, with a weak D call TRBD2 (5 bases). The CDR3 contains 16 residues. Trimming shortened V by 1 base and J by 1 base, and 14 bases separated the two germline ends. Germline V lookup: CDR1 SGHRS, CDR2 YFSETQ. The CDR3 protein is CASSLFGGRPQETQYF. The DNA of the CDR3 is TGCGCCAGCAGCTTGTTTGGCGGGCGACCCCAAGAGACCCAGTACTTC.

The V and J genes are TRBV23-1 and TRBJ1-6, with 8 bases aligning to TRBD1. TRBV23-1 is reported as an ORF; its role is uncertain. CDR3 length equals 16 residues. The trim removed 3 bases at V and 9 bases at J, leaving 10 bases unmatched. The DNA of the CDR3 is TGCGCCAGCAGTCATCCCCCAGACAGGGGAGGTTCACCCCTCCACTTT. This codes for CASSHPPDRGGSPLHF.